The clone carrying this TCR beta chain was observed a single time. The CDR3 covers 16 residues. Profiling relied on immunoSEQ multiplex PCR, and the TCRdb table lists in-frame clones only, not all of them. Of millions of clones listed, more than 80% are singletons. The data were obtained in a study of shared clonotypes between healthy human individuals. The sample consisted of naive CD4+ T cells sorted from blood. Subset reported: CD45RA+ positively selected. The TCR comes from a man younger than 30 in good health. V is TRBV21-1 and J is TRBJ1-2. TRBV21-1 is a documented pseudogene. The CDR3 DNA follows: TGTGCCAGCAGCAAAGTTATCGGCAGGGAGCTTTCTGGCTACACCTTC. Translating it yields CASSKVIGRELSGYTF.